A selection of T cell receptor beta chains follows, all from one sample in a study of a mutant IDH1 vaccine in newly diagnosed glioma. Method: immunoSEQ multiplex PCR; TCRdb's copy keeps in-frame clones and lacks some. There are 31,000 or so clones in the sample; about 80% occur only once, and 25% to 35% lies in the top ten. No cognate antigen is known for these TCRs. The sequenced sample was PBMCs, obtained from a glioma patient whose treatment included an IDH1 peptide vaccine. Source of these receptors: a man aged 25 to 40 with glioma. Each CDR3 is given without its conserved first and last residue. The order of the fields is V gene, CDR3 protein.

>TRBV5-1
ASSLGPATSTDTQY
>TRBV5-6
ASSLAGTGDDEQY
>TRBV11-2
ASSLLSGTGERGTEAF
>TRBV28
ASRPTGRDEQF
>TRBV6-1
ASSEDGAATNEKLF
>TRBV27
ASSLTVGTEAF
>TRBV25-1
ASSVHTFQETQY
>TRBV4-3
ASSQRTLNYGYT
>TRBV9
ASSPEGNRGTAHTDTQY
>TRBV15
ATRNHPIRLAGGSGETQY
>TRBV5-1
ASSLGTGEETQY
>TRBV5-6
ASREGGSLETQY
>TRBV28
ASSSGGTSAETQY
>TRBV4-2
ASSQEARPPGSGYT
>TRBV9
ASSVGTANTYEQY
>TRBV5-4
ASSLGGGAGNTEAF
>TRBV23-1
ASSQHEPGTVIDQPQH
>TRBV7-6
ASSLGQADTQY
>TRBV2
ASSLGQGAGVETQY
>TRBV9
ASSFPLSGANVLT
>TRBV5-4
ASNLPGQQETQY
>TRBV27
ASSSRRGRNTEAF
>TRBV2
ASSEGGSGRTNEQF
>TRBV10-1
ASATSGSPNEQF
>TRBV5-1
ASSLGVRLAGGGIDEQF
>TRBV27
ASSFTPAASEQY
>TRBV5-1
ATQRTSGDYEQF
>TRBV7-2
ASSLDPPTGNSGNTIY
>TRBV29-1
SVTENLVPYEQY
>TRBV9
ASSVGGLAGPSSYNEQF
>TRBV27
ASRLGTGAYEQY
>TRBV2
ASSEGQGYQPQH
>TRBV9
ASGPGNTEAF
>TRBV7-9
ASSFTSGGTDTQY
>TRBV6-1
ASRLHRDSYEQY
>TRBV5-4
ASSLLGGPYEQY
>TRBV7-9
ASSLVQGTEAF
>TRBV7-6
ASSLVLRAGGLETQY
>TRBV27
ASSLVSGFRPEATEAF
>TRBV2
ASKRTATNNEQF
>TRBV14
ASQPQGGYNEQF
>TRBV6-5
ASSYSSSPTQY
>TRBV15
ATSRVTGENEKLF
>TRBV4-2
ASSLVRRAGLGDTQY
>TRBV5-1
ASERGGGFNEQF
>TRBV28
ASQTSGSTDTQY